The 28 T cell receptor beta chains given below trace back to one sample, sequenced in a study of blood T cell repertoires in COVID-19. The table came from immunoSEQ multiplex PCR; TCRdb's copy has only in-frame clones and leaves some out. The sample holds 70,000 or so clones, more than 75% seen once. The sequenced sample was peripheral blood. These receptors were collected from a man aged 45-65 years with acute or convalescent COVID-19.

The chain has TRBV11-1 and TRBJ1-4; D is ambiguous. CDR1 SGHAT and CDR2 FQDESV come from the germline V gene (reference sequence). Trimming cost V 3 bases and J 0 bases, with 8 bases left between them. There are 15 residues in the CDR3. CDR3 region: CASSFSGATNEKLFF. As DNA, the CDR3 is TGTGCCAGCAGCTTCTCCGGAGCAACTAATGAAAAACTGTTTTTT.

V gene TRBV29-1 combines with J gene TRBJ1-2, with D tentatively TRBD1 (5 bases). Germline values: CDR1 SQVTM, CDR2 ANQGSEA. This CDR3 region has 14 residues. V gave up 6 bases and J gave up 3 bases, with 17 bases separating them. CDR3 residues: CSVIGAGVDYGYTF. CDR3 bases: TGCAGCGTGATTGGGGCGGGGGTTGACTATGGCTACACCTTC.

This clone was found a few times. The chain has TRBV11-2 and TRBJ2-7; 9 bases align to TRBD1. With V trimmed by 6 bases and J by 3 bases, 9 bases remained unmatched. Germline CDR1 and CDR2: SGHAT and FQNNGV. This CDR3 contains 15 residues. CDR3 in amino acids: CASRRAGQGHYEQYF. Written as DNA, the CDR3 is TGTGCCAGCAGGAGAGCGGGACAGGGTCACTACGAGCAGTACTTC.

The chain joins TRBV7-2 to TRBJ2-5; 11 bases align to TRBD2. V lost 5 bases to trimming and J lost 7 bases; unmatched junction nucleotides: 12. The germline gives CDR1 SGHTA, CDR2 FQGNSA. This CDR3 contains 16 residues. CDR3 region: CASSQNSGGGQGTQYF. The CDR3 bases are TGTGCCAGCAGCCAAAATAGCGGGGGGGGCCAGGGGACCCAGTACTTC.

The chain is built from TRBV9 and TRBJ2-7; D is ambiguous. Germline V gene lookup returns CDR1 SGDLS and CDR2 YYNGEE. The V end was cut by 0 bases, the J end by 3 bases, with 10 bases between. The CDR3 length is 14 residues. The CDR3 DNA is TGTGCCAGCAGCGTAGGCCCTCTAAACTACGAGCAGTACTTC. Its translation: CASSVGPLNYEQYF.

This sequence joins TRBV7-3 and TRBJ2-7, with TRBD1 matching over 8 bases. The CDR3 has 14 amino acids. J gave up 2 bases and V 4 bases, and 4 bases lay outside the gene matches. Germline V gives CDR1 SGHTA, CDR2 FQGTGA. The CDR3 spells CASSSWDRPYEQYF. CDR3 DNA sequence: TGTGCCAGCAGCTCTTGGGACAGGCCCTACGAGCAGTACTTC. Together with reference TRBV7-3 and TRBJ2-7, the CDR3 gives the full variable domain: GAGVSQTPSNKVTEKGKYVELRCDPISGHTALYWYRQSLGQGPEFLIYFQGTGAADDSGLPNDRFFAVRPEGSVSTLKIQRTERGDSAVYLCASSSWDRPYEQYFGPGTRLTVT.

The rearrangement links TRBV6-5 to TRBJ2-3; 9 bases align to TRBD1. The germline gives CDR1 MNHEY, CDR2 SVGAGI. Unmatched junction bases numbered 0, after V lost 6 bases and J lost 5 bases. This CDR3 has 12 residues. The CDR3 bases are TGTGCCAGCAGGGGACAGGGAGATACGCAGTATTTT. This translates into CASRGQGDTQYF.

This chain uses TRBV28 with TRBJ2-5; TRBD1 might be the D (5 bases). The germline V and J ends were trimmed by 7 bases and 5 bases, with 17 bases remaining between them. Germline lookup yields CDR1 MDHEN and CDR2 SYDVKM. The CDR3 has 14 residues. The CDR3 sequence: CASTSQGYGETQYF. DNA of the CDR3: TGTGCCAGCACCAGTCAGGGCTATGGGGAGACCCAGTACTTC.

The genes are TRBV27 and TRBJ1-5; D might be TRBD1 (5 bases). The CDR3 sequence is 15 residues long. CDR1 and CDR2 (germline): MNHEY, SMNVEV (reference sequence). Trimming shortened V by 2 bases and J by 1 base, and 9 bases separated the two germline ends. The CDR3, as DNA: TGTGCCAGCAGTTTAAAAGGGGCAAGCAATCAGCCCCAGCATTTT. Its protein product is CASSLKGASNQPQHF.

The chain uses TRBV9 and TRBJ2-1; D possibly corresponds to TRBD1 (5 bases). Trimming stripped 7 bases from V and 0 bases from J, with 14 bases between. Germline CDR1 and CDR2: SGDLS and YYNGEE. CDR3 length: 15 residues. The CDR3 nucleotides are TGTGCCAGCGATTCCGGACACAGCTCCTACAATGAGCAGTTCTTC. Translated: CASDSGHSSYNEQFF. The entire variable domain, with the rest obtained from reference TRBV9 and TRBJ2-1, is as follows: DSGVTQTPKHLITATGQRVTLRCSPRSGDLSVYWYQQSLDQGLQFLIQYYNGEERAKGNILERFSAQQFPDLHSELNLSSLELGDSALYFCASDSGHSSYNEQFFGPGTRLTVL.

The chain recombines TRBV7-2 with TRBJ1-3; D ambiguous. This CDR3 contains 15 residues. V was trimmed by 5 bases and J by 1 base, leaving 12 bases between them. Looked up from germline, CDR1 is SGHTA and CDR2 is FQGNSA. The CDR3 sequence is CASSPRRESGNTIYF. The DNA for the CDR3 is TGTGCCAGCAGCCCCCGACGGGAGTCTGGAAACACCATATATTTT. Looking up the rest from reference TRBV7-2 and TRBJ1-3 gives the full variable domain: GAGVSQSPSNKVTEKGKDVELRCDPISGHTALYWYRQSLGQGLEFLIYFQGNSAPDKSGLPSDRFSAERTGGSVSTLTIQRTQQEDSAVYLCASSPRRESGNTIYFGEGSWLTVV.

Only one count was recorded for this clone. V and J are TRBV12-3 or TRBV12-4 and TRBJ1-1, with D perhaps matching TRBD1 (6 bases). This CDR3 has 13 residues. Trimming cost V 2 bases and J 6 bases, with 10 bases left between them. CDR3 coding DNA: TGTGCCAGCAGTTTAATGGGGGCAGCTGAAGCTTTCTTT. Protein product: CASSLMGAAEAFF.

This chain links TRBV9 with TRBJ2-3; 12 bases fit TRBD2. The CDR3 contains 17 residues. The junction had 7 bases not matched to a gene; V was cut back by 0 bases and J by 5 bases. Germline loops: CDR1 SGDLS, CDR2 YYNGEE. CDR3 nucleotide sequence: TGTGCCAGCAGCGTAGCGGGGACTAGCGGGTTTCAAGATACGCAGTATTTT. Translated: CASSVAGTSGFQDTQYF.

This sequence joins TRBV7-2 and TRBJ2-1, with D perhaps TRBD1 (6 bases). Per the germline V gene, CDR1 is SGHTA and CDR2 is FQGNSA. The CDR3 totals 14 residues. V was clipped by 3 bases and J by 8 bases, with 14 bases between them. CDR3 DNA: TGTGCCAGCAGCTTGGGGTTGGGGGCAGATGAGCAGTTCTTC. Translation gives CASSLGLGADEQFF.

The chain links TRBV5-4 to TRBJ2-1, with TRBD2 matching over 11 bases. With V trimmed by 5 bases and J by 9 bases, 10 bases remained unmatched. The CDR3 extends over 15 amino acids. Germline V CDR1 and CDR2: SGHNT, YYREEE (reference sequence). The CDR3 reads CASRDGTSGGGEQFF. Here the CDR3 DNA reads TGTGCCAGCAGGGATGGGACTAGCGGTGGGGGTGAGCAGTTCTTC.

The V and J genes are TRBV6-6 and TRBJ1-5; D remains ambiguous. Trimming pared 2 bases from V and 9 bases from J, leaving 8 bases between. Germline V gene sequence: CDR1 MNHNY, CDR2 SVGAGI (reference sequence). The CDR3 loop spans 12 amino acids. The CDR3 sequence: CASSYPSSPQHF. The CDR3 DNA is TGTGCCAGCAGTTACCCATCATCGCCCCAGCATTTT.

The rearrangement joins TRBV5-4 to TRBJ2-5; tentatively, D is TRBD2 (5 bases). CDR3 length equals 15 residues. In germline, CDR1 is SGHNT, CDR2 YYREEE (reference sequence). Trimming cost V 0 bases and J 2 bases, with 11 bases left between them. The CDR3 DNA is TGTGCCAGCAGCTTGGTGCCCCGGGGACAAGAGACCCAGTACTTC. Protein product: CASSLVPRGQETQYF.

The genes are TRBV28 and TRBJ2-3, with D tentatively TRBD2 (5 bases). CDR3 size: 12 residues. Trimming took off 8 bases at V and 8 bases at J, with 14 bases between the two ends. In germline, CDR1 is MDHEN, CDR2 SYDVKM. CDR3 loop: CASREAAGTQYF. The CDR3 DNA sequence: TGTGCCAGCCGCGAGGCGGCGGGTACGCAGTATTTT.

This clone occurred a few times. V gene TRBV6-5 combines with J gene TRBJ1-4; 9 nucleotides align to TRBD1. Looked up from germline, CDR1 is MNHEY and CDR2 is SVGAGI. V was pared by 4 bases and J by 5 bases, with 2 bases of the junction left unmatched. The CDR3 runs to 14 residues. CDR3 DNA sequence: TGTGCCAGCAGTTCTGGACAGGGGAATGAAAAACTGTTTTTT. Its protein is CASSSGQGNEKLFF.

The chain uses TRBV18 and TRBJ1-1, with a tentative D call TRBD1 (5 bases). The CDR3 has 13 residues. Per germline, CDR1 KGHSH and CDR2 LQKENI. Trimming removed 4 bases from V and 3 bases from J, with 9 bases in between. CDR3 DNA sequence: TGTGCCAGCTCACAATCGACAGACACTGAAGCTTTCTTT. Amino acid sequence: CASSQSTDTEAFF.

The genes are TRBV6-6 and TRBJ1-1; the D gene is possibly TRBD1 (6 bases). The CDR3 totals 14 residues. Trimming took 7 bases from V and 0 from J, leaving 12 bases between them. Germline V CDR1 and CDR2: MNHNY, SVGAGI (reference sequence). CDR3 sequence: CASTADRLNTEAFF. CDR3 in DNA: TGTGCCAGCACCGCAGACAGGTTGAACACTGAAGCTTTCTTT.

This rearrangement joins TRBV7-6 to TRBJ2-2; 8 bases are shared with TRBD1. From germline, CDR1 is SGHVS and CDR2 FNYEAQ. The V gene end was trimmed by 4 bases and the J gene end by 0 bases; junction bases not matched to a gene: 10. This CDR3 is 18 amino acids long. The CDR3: CASSSRAATGANTGELFF. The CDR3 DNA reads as TGTGCCAGCAGCTCCCGGGCCGCGACAGGGGCGAACACCGGGGAGCTGTTTTTT.

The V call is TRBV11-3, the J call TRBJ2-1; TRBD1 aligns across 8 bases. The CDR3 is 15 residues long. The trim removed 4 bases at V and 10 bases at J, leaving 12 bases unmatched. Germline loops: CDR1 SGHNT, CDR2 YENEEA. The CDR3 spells CASSSAGTGHGEQFF. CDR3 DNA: TGTGCCAGCAGCTCCGCCGGGACAGGCCACGGAGAGCAGTTCTTC.

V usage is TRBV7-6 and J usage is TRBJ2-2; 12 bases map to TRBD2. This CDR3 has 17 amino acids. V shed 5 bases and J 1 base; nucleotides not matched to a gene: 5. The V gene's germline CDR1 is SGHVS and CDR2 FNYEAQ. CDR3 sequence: CASSNPLAGGNTGELFF. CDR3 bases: TGTGCCAGCAGCAACCCACTAGCGGGGGGGAACACCGGGGAGCTGTTTTTT. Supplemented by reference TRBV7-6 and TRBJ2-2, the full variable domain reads GAGVSQSPRYKVTKRGQDVALRCDPISGHVSLYWYRQALGQGPEFLTYFNYEAQQDKSGLPNDRFSAERPEGSISTLTIQRTEQRDSAMYRCASSNPLAGGNTGELFFGEGSRLTVL.

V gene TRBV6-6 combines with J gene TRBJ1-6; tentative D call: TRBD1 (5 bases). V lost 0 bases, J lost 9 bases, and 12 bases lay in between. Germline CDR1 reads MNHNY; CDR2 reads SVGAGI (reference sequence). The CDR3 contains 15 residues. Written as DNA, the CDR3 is TGTGCCAGCAGTTACTCCCAGGGTTTGAGTTCACCCCTCCACTTT. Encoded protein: CASSYSQGLSSPLHF.

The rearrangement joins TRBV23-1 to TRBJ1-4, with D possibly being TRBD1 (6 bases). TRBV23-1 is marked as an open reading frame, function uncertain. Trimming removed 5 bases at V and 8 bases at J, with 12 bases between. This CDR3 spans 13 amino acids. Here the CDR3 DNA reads TGCGCCAGCAGTACCTTAGACAGGGAAAAACTGTTTTTT. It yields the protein CASSTLDREKLFF.

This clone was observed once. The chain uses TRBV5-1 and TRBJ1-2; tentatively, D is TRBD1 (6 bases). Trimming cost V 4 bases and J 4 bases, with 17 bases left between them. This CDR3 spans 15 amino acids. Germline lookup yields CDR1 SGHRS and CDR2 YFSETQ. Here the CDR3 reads CASSPRTGKSYGYTF. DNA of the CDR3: TGCGCCAGCAGCCCACGAACAGGGAAGTCCTATGGCTACACCTTC.

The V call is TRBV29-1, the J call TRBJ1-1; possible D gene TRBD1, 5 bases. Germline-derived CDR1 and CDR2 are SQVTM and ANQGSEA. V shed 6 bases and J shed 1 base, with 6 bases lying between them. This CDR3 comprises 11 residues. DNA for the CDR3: TGCAGCGTCACAGGGAACACTGAAGCTTTCTTT. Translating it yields CSVTGNTEAFF.